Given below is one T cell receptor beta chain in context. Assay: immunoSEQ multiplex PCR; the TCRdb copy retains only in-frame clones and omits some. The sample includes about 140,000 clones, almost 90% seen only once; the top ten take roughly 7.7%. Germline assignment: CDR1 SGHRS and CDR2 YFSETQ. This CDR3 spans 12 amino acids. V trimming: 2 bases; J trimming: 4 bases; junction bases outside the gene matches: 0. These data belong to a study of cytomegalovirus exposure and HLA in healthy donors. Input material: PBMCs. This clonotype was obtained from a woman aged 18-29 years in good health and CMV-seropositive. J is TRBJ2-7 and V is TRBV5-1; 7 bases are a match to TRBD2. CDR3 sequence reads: CASSFGGYEQYF. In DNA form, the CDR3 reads TGCGCCAGCAGCTTCGGGGGGTACGAGCAGTACTTC.